These T cell receptor beta chains were read from a single sample in a study of graft-versus-host responses after intestinal transplantation. Measured with immunoSEQ multiplex PCR; TCRdb has only the in-frame clones, and not every one. The table shows fewer than 150,000 clones, with around 90% occurring only once. The antigens these receptors bind are not known. Specimen: unstimulated CD4+ T cells sorted from spleen or lymph node cells, collected before intestinal transplant. These receptors came from a human donor who received an intestinal transplant. The conserved cysteine and the conserved F or W are not part of the CDR3 here. Fields, in order: V gene, J gene, D gene, CDR3 length, CDR3 protein. D genes are given only for firm matches.

v_call: TRBV10-1
j_call: TRBJ1-1
d_call: .
cdr3_length: 11
cdr3_aa: ASSARGNTEAF

v_call: TRBV10-2
j_call: TRBJ1-5
d_call: .
cdr3_length: 12
cdr3_aa: ASSEGYSNQPQH

v_call: TRBV5-4
j_call: TRBJ2-3
d_call: .
cdr3_length: 12
cdr3_aa: ASSFGQRIDTQY

v_call: TRBV2
j_call: TRBJ2-2
d_call: .
cdr3_length: 14
cdr3_aa: ASSRGTIKGTGELF

v_call: TRBV7-8
j_call: TRBJ1-1
d_call: .
cdr3_length: 9
cdr3_aa: ASSLGTEAF

v_call: TRBV4-1
j_call: TRBJ2-1
d_call: .
cdr3_length: 16
cdr3_aa: ASSRLVRDTPSYNEQF

v_call: TRBV5-1
j_call: TRBJ2-7
d_call: .
cdr3_length: 11
cdr3_aa: ASSLLQGYEQY

v_call: TRBV19
j_call: TRBJ1-5
d_call: .
cdr3_length: 13
cdr3_aa: ASSIELDRYQPQH

v_call: TRBV6-1
j_call: TRBJ1-2
d_call: TRBD1
cdr3_length: 13
cdr3_aa: ASSEGQGPNYGYT

v_call: TRBV7-8
j_call: TRBJ1-2
d_call: .
cdr3_length: 14
cdr3_aa: ASSPPGAGADYGYT

v_call: TRBV2
j_call: TRBJ1-2
d_call: .
cdr3_length: 11
cdr3_aa: ASRGRANYGYT

v_call: TRBV11-1
j_call: TRBJ2-5
d_call: TRBD2
cdr3_length: 12
cdr3_aa: ASSLGGGGETQY

v_call: TRBV19
j_call: TRBJ1-2
d_call: TRBD1
cdr3_length: 14
cdr3_aa: ASSNKTGGANYGYT

v_call: TRBV5-4
j_call: TRBJ2-7
d_call: .
cdr3_length: 13
cdr3_aa: ASSLATGGAYEQY

v_call: TRBV2
j_call: TRBJ1-2
d_call: .
cdr3_length: 11
cdr3_aa: ASRGGQNYGYT

v_call: TRBV27
j_call: TRBJ1-1
d_call: TRBD1
cdr3_length: 14
cdr3_aa: ASGNPNGQGRTEAF

v_call: TRBV6-6
j_call: TRBJ2-3
d_call: TRBD1
cdr3_length: 10
cdr3_aa: ASTLGQGESY

v_call: TRBV29-1
j_call: TRBJ2-1
d_call: TRBD2
cdr3_length: 11
cdr3_aa: SVEEARGAGGF

v_call: TRBV5-6
j_call: TRBJ2-5
d_call: .
cdr3_length: 12
cdr3_aa: ASSLTTKGETQY

v_call: TRBV18
j_call: TRBJ1-3
d_call: .
cdr3_length: 14
cdr3_aa: ASSPRDTGGGNTIY

v_call: TRBV6-1
j_call: TRBJ2-3
d_call: .
cdr3_length: 9
cdr3_aa: ASRVGDTQY

v_call: TRBV11-3
j_call: TRBJ2-1
d_call: .
cdr3_length: 14
cdr3_aa: ASSLGLGSSYNEQF

v_call: TRBV5-1
j_call: TRBJ2-7
d_call: .
cdr3_length: 12
cdr3_aa: ASSPGTDYYEQY

v_call: TRBV2
j_call: TRBJ2-4
d_call: .
cdr3_length: 9
cdr3_aa: ASSAKNIQY

v_call: TRBV4-1
j_call: TRBJ1-2
d_call: .
cdr3_length: 12
cdr3_aa: ASSQQGGNYGYT

v_call: TRBV30
j_call: TRBJ2-3
d_call: TRBD2
cdr3_length: 14
cdr3_aa: AWSVRGSGGFDTQY

v_call: TRBV27
j_call: TRBJ1-4
d_call: .
cdr3_length: 12
cdr3_aa: ASSRPGLDEKLF

v_call: TRBV6-1
j_call: TRBJ2-1
d_call: .
cdr3_length: 10
cdr3_aa: ASRRNSQEQF

v_call: TRBV6-1
j_call: TRBJ1-2
d_call: TRBD1
cdr3_length: 11
cdr3_aa: ASRYPQGDGYT

v_call: TRBV5-1
j_call: TRBJ2-3
d_call: .
cdr3_length: 13
cdr3_aa: ASSSGAGEADTQY

v_call: TRBV5-6
j_call: TRBJ2-5
d_call: .
cdr3_length: 12
cdr3_aa: ASSLGTRQETQY

v_call: TRBV30
j_call: TRBJ1-6
d_call: .
cdr3_length: 11
cdr3_aa: AWSSTDNSPLH